This TCR beta chain derives from a study of CD8+ T cells in alopecia areata. Overall study: Treated patients took oral tofacitinib at 5 to 10 mg twice daily.

RNA extraction and reverse transcription yielded cDNA as sequencing template. The table came from immunoSEQ multiplex PCR; TCRdb's copy has only in-frame clones and leaves some out. Of roughly 99,000 clones listed, 84% are singletons. Whole-study findings and limits: For baseline CD8+ expansion, any link to response stays uncertain with one nonresponder.

This sample's treatment: oral pan-JAK inhibitor, 5-10 mg twice daily. Both peripheral blood and punch biopsies of lesional scalp skin were obtained from patients who had alopecia areata. About this clone itself: The antigen is undetermined. The sample has other DNA sequences that encode this CDR3 too.

Trimming cost V 5 bases and J 1 base, with 8 bases left between them. From germline, CDR1 is SQVTM and CDR2 ANQGSEA. CDR3 length: 12 amino acids. The source material was CD8+ T cells sorted from blood, sampled at week 24, from a patient treated with tofacitinib. V is TRBV29-1 and J is TRBJ1-1; D may be TRBD1 (6 bases). This TCR was recovered from a human donor with alopecia areata. The DNA for the CDR3 is TGCAGCGTTCCGGGGGCGAACACTGAAGCTTTCTTT. The encoded protein is CSVPGANTEAFF.